This T cell receptor (beta chain) was captured by sequencing in a study of T cells in Graves' hyperthyroidism and ophthalmopathy. Whole-study findings and limits: Most thyroid clonotypes expanded above 0.001 were also detected in blood. Model predictions of ophthalmopathy came a median approximately 6.5 months before onset.

Researchers took RNA transcripts and amplified the TCR beta CDR3 regions from them. When the TCR CDR3 underwent first-round RT-PCR, the HTBI primer set was used. TCRdb reprocessed the multiplex PCR reads with MiXCR, giving one entry per CDR3 protein. Found here are around 600,000 distinct CDR3 sequences, more than 12% of them singletons; the top ten hold 9.5% to 15%. This CDR3 region has 18 residues. The trim removed 1 base at V and 3 bases at J, leaving 12 bases unmatched. Germline lookup yields CDR1 MDHEN and CDR2 SYDVKM. This clonotype was detected many times. Its antigen is undetermined. The V and J genes are TRBV28 and TRBJ1-1, with 9 bases matching TRBD1. The sequence was collected from a woman aged 50 to 60 with Graves' ophthalmopathy. The sequencing input was blood. CDR3 loop: CASSLLDFRDRDYTEAFF. The DNA for the CDR3 is TGTGCCAGCAGTTTATTAGATTTTAGGGACAGGGATTACACTGAAGCTTTCTTT.